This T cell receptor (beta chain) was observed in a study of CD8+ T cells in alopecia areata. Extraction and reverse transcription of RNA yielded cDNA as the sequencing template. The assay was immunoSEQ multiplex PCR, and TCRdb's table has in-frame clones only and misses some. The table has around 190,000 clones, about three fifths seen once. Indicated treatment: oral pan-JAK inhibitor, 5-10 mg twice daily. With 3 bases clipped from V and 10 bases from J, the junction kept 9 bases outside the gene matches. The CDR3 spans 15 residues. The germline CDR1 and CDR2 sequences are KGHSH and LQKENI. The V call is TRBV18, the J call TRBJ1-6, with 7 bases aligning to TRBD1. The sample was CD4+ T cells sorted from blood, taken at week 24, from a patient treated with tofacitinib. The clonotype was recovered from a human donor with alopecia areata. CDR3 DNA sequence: TGTGCCAGCTCACCTACAGGGGTCTCAGGGTCACCCCTCCACTTT. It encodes CASSPTGVSGSPLHF.